These T cell receptor beta chains were read from a single sample in a study of blood T cells in healthy people across ages. TCRdb reprocessed the 5' RACE reads via MiXCR and lists one record per CDR3 protein. This table holds approximately 1.5 million distinct CDR3 sequences, almost 35% found once. The sequencing sample was made of blood. These receptors all come from a woman aged 25 to 39 in good health. The conserved cysteine and the conserved F or W are not part of the CDR3 here. Some rows mark clone size as missing; the rest say once, few, many or name a class of expanded clone.

CDR3aa,j_gene,abundance,len,v_gene
ASSQDDRVEFEQY,TRBJ2-7,-,13,TRBV3-1
ASSLFQGASTNQPQH,TRBJ1-5,-,15,TRBV28
ASSLSGTGGHEQY,-,few,13,TRBV27
ASSVTLAGGTGETQY,TRBJ2-5,-,15,TRBV9
ASSFTAGGFGSYEQY,TRBJ2-7,-,15,TRBV5-1
ASSAALNKGAQY,TRBJ2-5,-,12,TRBV5-1
ASSSHPLDRGLDEQY,TRBJ2-7,-,15,TRBV5-1
ASSLVARNEQF,TRBJ2-1,many,11,TRBV5-1
ASREGVPETQY,TRBJ2-5,-,11,TRBV5-1
ASSDRLAGYNEQF,TRBJ2-1,many,13,TRBV7-9
AWSRGGAGNEQY,TRBJ2-7,-,12,TRBV30
ASSAGLAGGSPYYEQY,TRBJ2-7,-,16,TRBV5-6
ASSHDSIGEQY,TRBJ2-7,-,11,TRBV3-1
ASSRASGVQDTQY,TRBJ2-3,once,13,TRBV5-1
ATAGTGATDTQY,TRBJ2-3,few,12,TRBV24-1
ASSRRGGLSTDAQY,TRBJ2-3,-,14,TRBV12-3/TRBV12-4
ASSLTSLQPQH,TRBJ1-5,-,11,TRBV27
ASLVAGVADTQY,TRBJ2-3,-,12,TRBV11-2
VSIRAGSEETQY,TRBJ2-5,-,12,TRBV3-1
ASSESDGIYEQY,TRBJ2-7,-,12,TRBV10-2
ASSGLGQNYGYT,TRBJ1-2,-,12,TRBV6-2/TRBV6-3
SVLAGAGGHNKQF,TRBJ2-1,-,13,TRBV29-1
ASSSPGTSGSFYEQY,TRBJ2-7,few,15,TRBV5-1
ASSPTGIPYEQY,TRBJ2-7,few,12,TRBV3-1
ASSLEGSANYGYT,TRBJ1-2,few,13,TRBV7-9
ATSPNVRADTQY,TRBJ2-3,-,12,TRBV15
ATSVLPGTGELF,TRBJ2-2,-,12,TRBV24-1
SARPLGGATGEQY,TRBJ2-5,few,13,TRBV20-1
ASRGMDTDTQY,TRBJ2-3,-,11,TRBV6-1
ASSPPGAGDDEQY,TRBJ2-7,few,13,TRBV3-1
AISDPGGTRTFRSSYEQY,TRBJ2-7,many,18,TRBV10-3
ASSLDLGGNSPLH,TRBJ1-6,-,13,TRBV5-1
ASHPGGGNTEAF,TRBJ1-1,-,12,TRBV3-1
ASIEQF,TRBJ2-1,-,6,TRBV2
ASSLGETGRNQPQH,TRBJ1-5,few,14,TRBV28
ASSQESLTGGTYEQY,-,once,15,TRBV3-1
ASSLKAGETYEQY,TRBJ2-7,-,13,TRBV27
ASSHHRASGFQETQY,TRBJ2-5,-,15,TRBV7-2
ASSSGTIPFYKQF,TRBJ2-1,-,13,TRBV5-6
SGRGTDFNYGYT,TRBJ1-2,-,12,TRBV20-1
ASSFRQGNNEQF,TRBJ2-1,-,12,TRBV5-5
ASSLSPGDTQY,TRBJ2-3,-,11,TRBV7-3
SARTESPRGYT,TRBJ1-2,many,11,TRBV20-1
ASSVGDYTDTQY,TRBJ2-3,-,12,TRBV9
ASSLRGTSVSYEQY,TRBJ2-7,-,14,TRBV27
ASSLMLASPTGELF,TRBJ2-2,-,14,TRBV11-1
ASSHFSAEQY,TRBJ2-7,-,10,TRBV3-1
ASSHPGGRDTDTQY,TRBJ2-3,-,14,TRBV7-9